This TCR beta chain came from a study of cytomegalovirus exposure and HLA in healthy donors. A remark on this clone: Its antigen remains unknown.

Trimming at V came to 8 bases and at J to 5 bases, leaving 13 bases not matched to a gene. The CDR3 extends over 15 amino acids. CDR1 and CDR2 from the germline V gene are LNHDA and SQIVND (reference sequence). Study results and caveats: A list of roughly 180 TCR beta chains associated with cytomegalovirus was given. Based on reports, TCR beta sequences accurately predicted HLA-A and HLA-B alleles for most subjects. What a later analysis showed was that several of the most significant clusters appeared linked to common viral pathogens. A later look showed TCR association rates differing by HLA locus, highest for DRB1 and lowest for HLA-C.

Use of 60 Vbeta and 13 Jbeta primers characterized the PCR. Assay used: immunoSEQ multiplex PCR; TCRdb lists only in-frame clones, some missing. This sample yields 190,000 or so clones, of which 75% to 85% are seen a single time; 0.65% belongs to the top ten. This sequence originates from a boy younger than 18 in good health and CMV-seronegative. The chain couples TRBV19 to TRBJ1-2; 8 bases fit TRBD1. Sequenced sample: PBMCs. CDR3 nucleotides: TGTGCCAGTGGTTGGCAGGGGGCGCCGTGGTATGGCTACACCTTC. This sequence encodes CASGWQGAPWYGYTF. Full variable domain (remainder filled in from reference TRBV19 and TRBJ1-2): DGGITQSPKYLFRKEGQNVTLSCEQNLNHDAMYWYRQDPGQGLRLIYYSQIVNDFQKGDIAEGYSVSREKKESFPLTVTSAQKNPTAFYLCASGWQGAPWYGYTFGSGTRLTVV.